The entry below gives a single TCR beta chain sequence along with its context. The specificity of this receptor is unknown. Base qualities are missing; no much larger clone stands one base away. Systemically healthy Caucasian individuals from Russia, around 38 in total and aged about 6 to 100 years, were included as donors. Each donor gave about 9.7 milliliters of peripheral blood, drawn into EDTA-treated Vacutainer tubes. Ficoll-Paque density-gradient centrifugation was used to isolate PBMCs, with at least 6.5 million per sample. Trizol reagent was used to extract total RNA from PBMCs, with at least 6 micrograms per sample. For every donor, flow cytometry on a PBMC aliquot measured the percentage of naive CD45RAhigh/CD27high T cells. The protocol used for the library was 5' RACE. The sample was run on an Illumina HiSeq 2500. A second roughly 6 to 12 cycle PCR used a sample-barcoded 5' primer and a J-beta primer mix. A template-switch 5' adaptor carrying 12 random nucleotides introduced a unique molecular identifier onto each TCR beta cDNA molecule. At least 3 million CDR3-containing paired-end reads were obtained from each sample. The Mint cDNA synthesis kit, primed by a TRBC-specific oligonucleotide, was used to synthesize first-strand cDNA from all RNA. Following uracil-DNA glycosylase treatment, a first 18-cycle PCR with universal primers M1SS and BC2_uni_R was performed on all cDNA. Per the source publication's procedure: For normalization, 1 million high-quality reads were randomly selected from each sample, with every read carrying a distinct molecular identifier. Instead of being binned into consensus sequences, reads with shared molecular identifiers were discarded. MiTCR, set to a Q25 quality threshold and the strictest error-elimination algorithm, was used for CDR3 identification, clonotype clustering and error correction. Lower-bound total TCR beta diversity was estimated with a nonparametric unseen species model using Euler transformation. Clones were called with MiXCR by TCRdb after fastp trimmed the public reads at Q25, and only in-frame beta chains were retained. CDR3 protein sequences are deduplicated, and each keeps its most common genes and DNA. V and J calls and clone size were set by TCRdb, not the authors. In this sample the table shows hundreds of thousands of distinct CDR3 sequences, around 43% of which occur a single time. Under 20% of the sample is held by the ten biggest clonotypes.

The data belong to a study of blood T cells in healthy people across ages (dated by TCRdb to between 2015 and 2017). Regarding the study in general: In model experiments, template switching captured about one uniquely barcoded TCR beta cDNA molecule for every two T cells. Four age groups were formed from the donors: young (average approximately 17 years), middle-aged (just under 40), aged (62) and long-lived (more than 75). To track age-related changes in TCR beta repertoire diversity, the study relied on deep sequencing normalized with unique cDNA molecular identifiers. Donors of different ages were randomly distributed across sequencing lanes to avoid experimental bias. Two additional independent replicas of 1 million unique cDNA reads from the same blood draw were analyzed for two donors (one aged 18 to 29 and one aged 80 or older).

The CDR3 starts with the cysteine, ends with the phenylalanine, and has 13 residues. The sequence is cut down to CDR3 DNA, 39 bases in frame from base 1. V gives up 8 bases and J gives up 3 bases, and the segment between their germline ends measures 13 bases. CDR1 and CDR2, looked up from the germline V gene (reference sequence), are LGHDT and YNNKEL. The paper's findings and limits, for the study overall: Donor CMV infection status was unknown, potentially confounding age-related changes in expanded clonotypes. There was a strong correlation between observed TCR beta diversity and the percentage of naive T cells measured by flow cytometry. Bulk unsorted PBMC profiling prevented conclusive comparison of naive and antigen-experienced compartments. Estimates of total diversity based on one million sequenced T cells were considered lower bounds and underestimates. As age increased, observed TCR beta diversity per million T cells dropped in a roughly linear way, and a significant reduction was already evident by age approximately 40. Compared with the aged group, the long-lived group had more naive CD4+ T cells, fewer expanded clones and increased TCR diversity, a pattern suggesting age selection.

This clonotype was obtained from a man in his fifties or sixties in good health. The sequence links TRBV3-1 to TRBJ1-1, and possibly TRBD1, on 5 matching bases. The specimen was blood. The DNA is as follows: TGTGCCAGCCAGGGTCAGCACCACACTGAAGCTTTCTTT. This is translated as CASQGQHHTEAFF. This CDR3, with the reference TRBV3-1 and TRBJ1-1 proteins standing in past its ends, gives the full variable domain DTAVSQTPKYLVTQMGNDKSIKCEQNLGHDTMYWYKQDSKKFLKIMFSYNNKELIINETVPNRFSPKSPDKAHLNLHINSLELGDSAVYFCASQGQHHTEAFFGQGTRLTVV.